Each of the 27 T cell receptor beta chains below was sequenced from the same sample in a study of T cell changes during pregnancy in multiple sclerosis. Profiled with immunoSEQ multiplex PCR; TCRdb holds only in-frame clones, not every one. Of around 67,000 clones in the sample, 85% to 90% were seen once. Sequencing was performed on peripheral blood, taken after pregnancy. The receptors shown here come from a female donor in good health, enrolled as a control in a pregnancy study.

V usage is TRBV30 and J usage is TRBJ2-7; weak D call: TRBD1 (5 bases). The length of the CDR3 is 15 residues. The germline gives CDR1 GTSNPN, CDR2 SVGIG (reference sequence). V lost 2 bases to trimming and J lost 5 bases, with 19 bases between them. The CDR3: CAWSIGRVLQDEQYF. In DNA, the CDR3 is TGTGCCTGGAGTATAGGTCGGGTCCTACAGGACGAGCAGTACTTC.

The chain has TRBV29-1 and TRBJ1-3, with TRBD1 matching over 8 bases. J was trimmed by 4 bases and V by 8 bases; bases with no gene match: 10. The CDR3 consists of 14 residues. The V gene's germline CDR1 is SQVTM and CDR2 ANQGSEA. The DNA of the CDR3 is TGCAGCTTTAGCCTGGGACAGGCCGGAAACACCATATATTTT. It yields the protein CSFSLGQAGNTIYF.

This clone was recorded only once. The chain is built from TRBV7-8 and TRBJ2-3, with a possible D match to TRBD1 (5 bases). The V end lost 2 bases, the J end lost 6 bases, and 6 bases lay between the germline ends. Germline CDR1 reads SGHVS; CDR2 reads FQNEAQ. The CDR3 has 12 residues. The CDR3 sequence: CASSLKGDTQYF. CDR3 nucleotides: TGTGCCAGCAGCTTAAAGGGGGATACGCAGTATTTT. Supplemented by reference TRBV7-8 and TRBJ2-3, the full variable domain reads GAGVSQSPRYKVAKRGQDVALRCDPISGHVSLFWYQQALGQGPEFLTYFQNEAQLDKSGLPSDRFFAERPEGSVSTLKIQRTQQEDSAVYLCASSLKGDTQYFGPGTRLTVL.

The chain is built from TRBV9 and TRBJ2-1; 7 nucleotides line up with TRBD2. The CDR3 is 15 amino acids. V was pared by 0 bases and J by 7 bases, with 7 bases of the junction left unmatched. Per germline, CDR1 SGDLS and CDR2 YYNGEE. The CDR3 is CASSVALAPKNEQFF. The CDR3 DNA is TGTGCCAGCAGCGTAGCACTAGCGCCCAAGAATGAGCAGTTCTTC. The full variable domain, its missing parts supplied by reference TRBV9 and TRBJ2-1, is DSGVTQTPKHLITATGQRVTLRCSPRSGDLSVYWYQQSLDQGLQFLIQYYNGEERAKGNILERFSAQQFPDLHSELNLSSLELGDSALYFCASSVALAPKNEQFFGPGTRLTVL.

This clone was picked up one time. The chain uses TRBV5-6 and TRBJ1-1; D perhaps matches TRBD1 (5 bases). The V end was cut by 1 base, the J end by 3 bases, with 10 bases between. Germline CDR1 reads SGHDT; CDR2 reads YYEEEE. CDR3 length equals 14 residues. CDR3 DNA sequence: TGTGCCAGCAGCTTGTCCCAAGGGGACACTGAAGCTTTCTTT. Its protein product is CASSLSQGDTEAFF.

The chain uses TRBV4-1 and TRBJ1-2; weak D call: TRBD1 (5 bases). There are 13 residues in the CDR3. V gave up 5 bases and J gave up 5 bases, with 12 bases separating them. Germline assignment: CDR1 MGHRA and CDR2 YSYEKL. CDR3 loop: CASSATTGYGYTF. In nucleotides, the CDR3 is TGCGCCAGCAGCGCCACAACAGGTTATGGCTACACCTTC.

The chain couples TRBV29-1 to TRBJ2-5; tentatively, D is TRBD2 (6 bases). Germline assignment: CDR1 SQVTM and CDR2 ANQGSEA. The V end was cut by 4 bases, the J end by 4 bases, with 10 bases between. The CDR3 is 12 residues long. CDR3 nucleotide sequence: TGCAGCGTTGGCGGAGGGTTAGAGACCCAGTACTTC. Translated, it gives CSVGGGLETQYF.

This clone was seen a single time. The chain uses TRBV7-9 and TRBJ1-4, with D tentatively TRBD1 (5 bases). The CDR3 is 14 residues long. V dropped 0 bases and J dropped 7 bases, with 9 bases sitting between them. Germline loops: CDR1 SEHNR, CDR2 FQNEAQ (reference sequence). CDR3 in amino acids: CASSLAGQGEKLFF. The CDR3, as DNA: TGTGCCAGCAGCTTAGCGGGTCAGGGTGAAAAACTGTTTTTT.

The V call is TRBV30, the J call TRBJ1-6; 9 bases line up with TRBD1. V was clipped by 5 bases and J by 0 bases; unmatched bases: 11. The germline V gene has CDR1 GTSNPN and CDR2 SVGIG (reference sequence). There are 18 residues in the CDR3. As DNA, the CDR3 is TGTGCCTGGCAGACCGGGACAGGGTTGAGCTCCTATAATTCACCCCTCCACTTT. This encodes CAWQTGTGLSSYNSPLHF.

The chain uses TRBV7-6 and TRBJ2-7; D perhaps matches TRBD2 (6 bases). Per germline, CDR1 SGHVS and CDR2 FNYEAQ. Deletions cut 1 base from V and 4 bases from J, with 11 bases between. The CDR3 contains 14 residues. CDR3: CASSLGGGAYEQYF. The CDR3 nucleotides are TGTGCCAGCAGCTTAGGGGGCGGGGCATACGAGCAGTACTTC.

The genes are TRBV29-1 and TRBJ1-1, with 10 bases identical to TRBD1. V dropped 4 bases and J dropped 1; count of bases not matched to a gene: 12. CDR3 length: 17 residues. The germline gives CDR1 SQVTM, CDR2 ANQGSEA. This CDR3 reads CSVGNTGTGDGNTEAFF. CDR3 nucleotide sequence: TGCAGCGTTGGGAATACCGGGACAGGGGATGGGAACACTGAAGCTTTCTTT.

The chain has TRBV7-2 and TRBJ2-1, with TRBD2 as a possible D gene (6 bases). Looked up from germline, CDR1 is SGHTA and CDR2 is FQGNSA. This CDR3 has 13 residues. V was pared by 3 bases and J by 3 bases, with 6 bases between. The CDR3 loop is CASSFGGYNEQFF. The CDR3 DNA reads as TGTGCCAGCAGCTTCGGGGGCTACAATGAGCAGTTCTTC.

The chain has TRBV7-9 and TRBJ2-2; D unclear. This CDR3 has 15 residues. Trimming removed 0 bases at V and 4 bases at J, with 9 bases between. Germline V CDR1 and CDR2: SEHNR, FQNEAQ (reference sequence). CDR3 DNA: TGTGCCAGCAGCTTAGCTTCTTGGAGCACCGGGGAGCTGTTTTTT. It specifies CASSLASWSTGELFF.

The V gene is TRBV30, the J gene TRBJ2-7, with a possible D match to TRBD1 (5 bases). V dropped 3 bases and J dropped 1 base, with 16 bases sitting between them. CDR1 and CDR2 (germline): GTSNPN, SVGIG (reference sequence). The CDR3 loop spans 15 amino acids. The CDR3 bases are TGTGCCTGGAGGCCTAGACAGATAATATCCTACGAGCAGTACTTC. It encodes CAWRPRQIISYEQYF.

The V and J genes are TRBV4-2 and TRBJ2-5; 12 positions agree with TRBD2. Per the germline V gene, CDR1 is LGHNA and CDR2 is YNFKEQ. This CDR3 contains 16 residues. Unmatched junction bases numbered 4, after V lost 4 bases and J lost 1 base. For the CDR3, the DNA is TGTGCCAGCAGCCCAGGACTAGCGGGACTCCAAGAGACCCAGTACTTC. Amino acid sequence: CASSPGLAGLQETQYF.

The V call is TRBV12-5, the J call TRBJ2-7; 10 bases line up with TRBD2. The germline gives CDR1 LGHNT, CDR2 FRNRAP. V lost 1 base to trimming and J lost 4 bases; unmatched junction nucleotides: 4. This CDR3 region has 15 residues. The CDR3 loop reads CASGLAGSGRYEQYF. The CDR3 nucleotides are TGTGCTAGTGGTTTGGCCGGTAGCGGGAGGTACGAGCAGTACTTC.

V gene TRBV5-6 combines with J gene TRBJ2-2; TRBD1 agrees at 7 bases. V lost 4 bases and J lost 5; bases outside the gene matches: 8. The germline CDR1 and CDR2 sequences are SGHDT and YYEEEE. This CDR3 has 15 amino acids. The CDR3, as DNA: TGTGCCAGCAGCCTACCCGGACAGGTAACCGGGGAGCTGTTTTTT. Residues: CASSLPGQVTGELFF.

The count of this clone is one. This chain connects TRBV5-5 to TRBJ1-3; 7 bases map to TRBD1. Germline CDR1 reads SGHKS; CDR2 reads YYEKEE (reference sequence). Losses at the gene ends were 4 bases for V and 0 bases for J; bases not matched to a gene: 10. The CDR3 is 17 residues long. The CDR3 DNA reads as TGTGCCAGCAGCCCCTACAGGGGACCCCTCTCTGGAAACACCATATATTTT. Translated, it gives CASSPYRGPLSGNTIYF.

The chain carries TRBV19 and TRBJ2-5, with D unclear. With 4 bases removed from V and 1 base from J, the gap between germline ends came to 13 bases. CDR3 length: 15 residues. The V gene's germline CDR1 is LNHDA and CDR2 SQIVND (reference sequence). DNA for the CDR3: TGTGCCAGTAGTAGATCGCGGTCCAGCCAAGAGACCCAGTACTTC. Amino acid sequence: CASSRSRSSQETQYF.

This clone is a singleton in its sample. The rearrangement uses TRBV21-1 and TRBJ2-4; TRBD1 is the table's D call, not checked against the DNA. TRBV21-1 is a pseudogene. This CDR3 is 17 amino acids long. This chain's CDR3 is CASSKWVLRGFGNIQYF. CDR3 in DNA: TGTGCCAGCAGCAAATGGGTACTTAGGGGCTTCGGAAACATTCAGTACTTC.

The chain combines TRBV5-6 with TRBJ2-7, with a weak D call TRBD1 (6 bases). Trimming stripped 0 bases from V and 4 bases from J, with 14 bases between. Germline loops: CDR1 SGHDT, CDR2 YYEEEE. This CDR3 comprises 15 residues. The CDR3 DNA is TGTGCCAGCAGCTTGGGGGTAGGACAGCTTTACGAGCAGTACTTC. Its protein is CASSLGVGQLYEQYF.

The gene calls are TRBV6-6 and TRBJ1-2; D possibly corresponds to TRBD1 (5 bases). Trimming took off 6 bases at V and 1 base at J, with 15 bases between the two ends. Germline assignment: CDR1 MNHNY and CDR2 SVGAGI (reference sequence). The CDR3 runs to 15 residues. The chain's CDR3 is CASRTVGDSNYGYTF. The CDR3 region has the DNA TGTGCCAGCAGGACGGTAGGGGATAGTAACTATGGCTACACCTTC.

The rearrangement uses TRBV19 and TRBJ2-1, with 7 positions matching TRBD1. Trimming at V came to 4 bases and at J to 8 bases, leaving 5 bases not matched to a gene. Germline V CDR1 and CDR2: LNHDA, SQIVND (reference sequence). The CDR3 length is 13 residues. DNA for the CDR3: TGTGCCAGTAGTAAGACAGGGTGGGATGAGCAGTTCTTC. Translated: CASSKTGWDEQFF.

This chain links TRBV10-3 with TRBJ2-1, with TRBD2 matching over 13 bases. V shed 2 bases and J 3 bases; nucleotides not matched to a gene: 4. Germline V gene lookup returns CDR1 ENHRY and CDR2 SYGVKD. The CDR3 is 17 amino acids. The chain's CDR3 is CAISEGLAGVGYNEQFF. DNA of the CDR3: TGTGCCATCAGTGAGGGACTAGCGGGAGTCGGCTACAATGAGCAGTTCTTC.

The gene calls are TRBV7-9 and TRBJ2-3, with D tentatively TRBD2 (5 bases). The germline V and J ends were trimmed by 0 bases and 2 bases, with 9 bases remaining between them. Germline CDR1 reads SEHNR; CDR2 reads FQNEAQ (reference sequence). The CDR3 spans 15 residues. The CDR3 region is CASSLAHGDTDTQYF. The CDR3, as DNA: TGTGCCAGCAGCTTAGCGCACGGGGACACAGATACGCAGTATTTT.

The chain has TRBV5-4 and TRBJ2-1, with TRBD1 as a possible D gene (6 bases). The CDR3 totals 14 residues. Germline values: CDR1 SGHNT, CDR2 YYREEE (reference sequence). Between the trimmed V and J ends, which lost 1 base and 10 bases, there was a span of 15 bases. CDR3 loop: CASSLRLGAWEQFF. CDR3 DNA: TGTGCCAGCAGCTTGAGACTGGGGGCCTGGGAGCAGTTCTTC.

The chain is built from TRBV27 and TRBJ1-2; TRBD1 might be the D (5 bases). The CDR3 spans 15 residues. The germline V and J ends were trimmed by 3 bases and 5 bases, with 16 bases remaining between them. Germline CDR1 and CDR2: MNHEY and SMNVEV (reference sequence). CDR3 loop: CASSFQGPGVYGYTF. CDR3 DNA sequence: TGTGCCAGCAGTTTTCAAGGGCCGGGGGTATATGGCTACACCTTC.